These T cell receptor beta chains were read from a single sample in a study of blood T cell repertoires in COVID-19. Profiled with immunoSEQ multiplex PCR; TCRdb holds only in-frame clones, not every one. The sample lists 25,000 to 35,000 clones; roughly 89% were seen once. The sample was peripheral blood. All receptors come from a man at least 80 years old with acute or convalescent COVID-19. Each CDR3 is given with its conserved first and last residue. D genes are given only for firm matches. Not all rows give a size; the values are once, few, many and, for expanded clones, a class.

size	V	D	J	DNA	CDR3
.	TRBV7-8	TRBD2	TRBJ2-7	TGTGCCAGCAGCTTCTTTAGCGGGGGGGCTGAGCAGTACTTC	CASSFFSGGAEQYF
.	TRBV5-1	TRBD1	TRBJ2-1	TGCGCCAGCGGTCTAGGGGACAGGTTCAATGAGCAGTTCTTC	CASGLGDRFNEQFF
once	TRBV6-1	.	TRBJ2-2	TGTGCCAGCAGTGAGAAACGGACCGGGGAGCTGTTTTTT	CASSEKRTGELFF
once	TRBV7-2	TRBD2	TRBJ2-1	TGTGCCAGCAGCACTCCACCCGGACTAGCGGGATACAATGAGCAGTTCTTC	CASSTPPGLAGYNEQFF
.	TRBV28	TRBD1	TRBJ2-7	TGTGCCAGCTCCTCCGGGACAGGAACCTACGAGCAGTACTTC	CASSSGTGTYEQYF
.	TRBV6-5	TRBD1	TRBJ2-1	TGTGCCAGCAGTTATTCTAACGGGGCACAGGGGACGTTCTTC	CASSYSNGAQGTFF
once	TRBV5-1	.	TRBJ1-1	TGCGCCAGCAGCTTAGAAGGGGGGGACACTGAAGCTTTCTTT	CASSLEGGDTEAFF
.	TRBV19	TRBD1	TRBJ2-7	TGTGCCAGTAGTATTAGACAGGGCCCCTACGAGCAGTACTTC	CASSIRQGPYEQYF
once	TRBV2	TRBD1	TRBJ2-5	TGTGCCAGCACGGACAGGGGGCAGGAAGAGACCCAGTACTTC	CASTDRGQEETQYF
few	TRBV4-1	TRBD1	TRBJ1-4	TGCGCCAGCAGCCAGAGGGGGCCCTATGAAAAACTGTTTTTT	CASSQRGPYEKLFF
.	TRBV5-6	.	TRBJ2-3	TGTGCCAGCAGCTTGATGAGGGAGGGCACAGATACGCAGTATTTT	CASSLMREGTDTQYF
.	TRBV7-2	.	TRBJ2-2	TGTGCCAGCAGCTATAGCGGTCCTAGGGGGGAGCTGTTTTTT	CASSYSGPRGELFF
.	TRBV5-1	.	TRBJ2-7	TGCGCCAGCAGTCCGACTATCGGCGAGCAGTACTTC	CASSPTIGEQYF
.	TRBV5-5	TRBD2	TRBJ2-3	TGTGCCAGCAGCCGCGGGGGGGCCGATACGCAGTATTTT	CASSRGGADTQYF
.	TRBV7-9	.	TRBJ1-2	TGTGCCAGCAGCTTAGGTACAGCCTATGGCTACACCTTC	CASSLGTAYGYTF
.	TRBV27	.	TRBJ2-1	TGTGCCAGCAGTAGCTGGGGTAGGGGAGGCAATGAGCAGTTCTTC	CASSSWGRGGNEQFF
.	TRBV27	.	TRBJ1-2	TGTGCCAGCAGTTCGCTAGTCAAAGTTGGCTATGGCTACACCTTC	CASSSLVKVGYGYTF
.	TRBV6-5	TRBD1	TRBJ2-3	TGTGCCAGCACCCCACAGGGGGGCACAGATACGCAGTATTTT	CASTPQGGTDTQYF
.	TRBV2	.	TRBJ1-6	TGTGCCAGCGATGCCGGGGGGAATAATTCACCCCTCCACTTT	CASDAGGNNSPLHF
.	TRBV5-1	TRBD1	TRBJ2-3	TGCGCCAGCAGCTTAGGACAGGGGGGTGTTTCAGATACGCAGTATTTT	CASSLGQGGVSDTQYF
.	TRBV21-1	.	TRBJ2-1	TGTGCCAGCAGCAAACTTGGCCGGTGGAGCTCCTACAATGAGCAGTTCTTC	CASSKLGRWSSYNEQFF
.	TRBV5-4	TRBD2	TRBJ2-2	TGTGCCAGCAGCTTGCCTAGGACTAGGGACACCGGGGAGCTGTTTTTT	CASSLPRTRDTGELFF
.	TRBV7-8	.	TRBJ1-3	TGTGCCAGCAGCTTATCCGGGGGGCTTGGAAACACCATATATTTT	CASSLSGGLGNTIYF
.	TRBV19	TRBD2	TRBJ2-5	TGTGCCAGTAGCGGGCTAGCGGGACGCCAAGAGACCCAGTACTTC	CASSGLAGRQETQYF
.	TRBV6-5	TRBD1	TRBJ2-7	TGTGCCAGCACCAGGACAGGGGAGGTAAACGAGCAGTACTTC	CASTRTGEVNEQYF
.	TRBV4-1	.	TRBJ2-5	TGCGCCAGCAGCCCTTCTCTCGGGGAATACCAAGAGACCCAGTACTTC	CASSPSLGEYQETQYF
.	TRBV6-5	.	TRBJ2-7	TGTGCCAGCAGTCTGGGGGGAACCGAGCAGTACTTC	CASSLGGTEQYF
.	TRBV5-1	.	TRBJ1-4	TGCGCCAGCAGCCACACACATGCAACTAATGAAAAACTGTTTTTT	CASSHTHATNEKLFF
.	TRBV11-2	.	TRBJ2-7	TGTGCCAGCAGCATCAGATATTCTAGCGTGGAGGGCTCCTACGAGCAGTACTTC	CASSIRYSSVEGSYEQYF
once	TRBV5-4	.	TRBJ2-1	TGTGCCAGCAGCTTGGACGCTAGCGCGTACAATGAGCAGTTCTTC	CASSLDASAYNEQFF
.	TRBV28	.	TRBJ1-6	TGTGCCAGCAGTCGGTATAATTCACCCCTCCACTTT	CASSRYNSPLHF
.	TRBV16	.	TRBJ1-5	TGTGCCAGCAGCCCTTTGGGGGGTAGCAATCAGCCCCAGCATTTT	CASSPLGGSNQPQHF
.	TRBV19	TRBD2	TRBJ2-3	TGTGCCAGTAGTATAGAAGCGACAGCGGGGGTCACAGATACGCAGTATTTT	CASSIEATAGVTDTQYF